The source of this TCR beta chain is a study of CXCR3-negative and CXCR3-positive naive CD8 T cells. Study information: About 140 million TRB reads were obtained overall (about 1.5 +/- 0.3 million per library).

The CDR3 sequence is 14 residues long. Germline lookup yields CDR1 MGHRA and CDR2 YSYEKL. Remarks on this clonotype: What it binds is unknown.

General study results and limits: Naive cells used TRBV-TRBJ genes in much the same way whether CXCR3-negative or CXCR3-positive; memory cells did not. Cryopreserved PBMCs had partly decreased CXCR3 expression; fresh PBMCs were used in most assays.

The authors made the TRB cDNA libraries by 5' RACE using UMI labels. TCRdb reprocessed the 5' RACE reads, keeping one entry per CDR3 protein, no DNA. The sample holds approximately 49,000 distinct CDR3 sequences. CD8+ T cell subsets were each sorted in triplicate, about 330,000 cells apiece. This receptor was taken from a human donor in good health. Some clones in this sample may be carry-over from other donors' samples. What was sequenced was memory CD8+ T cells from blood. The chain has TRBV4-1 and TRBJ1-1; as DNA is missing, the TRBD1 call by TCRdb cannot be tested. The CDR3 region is CASSLRGFNTEAFF.